A selection of T cell receptor beta chains follows, all from one sample in a study of OX40 agonist ivuxolimab in advanced cancers. Assay used: immunoSEQ multiplex PCR; TCRdb lists only in-frame clones, some missing. The table includes under 20,000 clones, around 82% detected once. Here the sequenced sample was CD4+ or CD8+ T cells sorted from blood, taken in a trial of the OX40 agonist ivuxolimab. These receptor sequences come from an adult with an advanced solid tumor such as melanoma, head and neck, liver or kidney cancer. CDR3s leave out the opening cysteine and the closing phenylalanine or tryptophan. A clone size is listed for some rows: how often the clone was seen (once, few, many), or a class if it is expanded.

clone_size: -
v_call: TRBV25-1
j_call: TRBJ1-5
cdr3_aa: ASSDRDQPQH

clone_size: -
v_call: TRBV19
j_call: TRBJ2-3
cdr3_aa: ASTSMGTGYTDTQY

clone_size: -
v_call: TRBV7-9
j_call: TRBJ2-6
cdr3_aa: ASSGSPARSGANVLT

clone_size: few
v_call: TRBV11-2
j_call: TRBJ2-1
cdr3_aa: ASSAYGGDNEQF

clone_size: -
v_call: TRBV7-6
j_call: TRBJ2-7
cdr3_aa: ASSLGQDPTYEQY

clone_size: -
v_call: TRBV10-2
j_call: TRBJ2-2
cdr3_aa: ASSSSGGITGELF

clone_size: -
v_call: TRBV25-1
j_call: TRBJ1-3
cdr3_aa: ASSEGEAGTYRGNTIY

clone_size: few
v_call: TRBV30
j_call: TRBJ1-2
cdr3_aa: AIDRVYYGYT

clone_size: few
v_call: TRBV30
j_call: TRBJ2-2
cdr3_aa: AWGTGGTGELF

clone_size: -
v_call: TRBV5-5
j_call: TRBJ2-1
cdr3_aa: ASSTSGRGSYNEQF

clone_size: -
v_call: TRBV7-6
j_call: TRBJ2-2
cdr3_aa: ASSRAVGGRAPNTGELF

clone_size: -
v_call: TRBV11-2
j_call: TRBJ2-5
cdr3_aa: ASSLAGFEETQY

clone_size: -
v_call: TRBV4-1
j_call: TRBJ2-7
cdr3_aa: ASSLIGITYEQY

clone_size: -
v_call: TRBV6-1
j_call: TRBJ2-7
cdr3_aa: ASSLRDPSYEQY

clone_size: -
v_call: TRBV29-1
j_call: TRBJ2-7
cdr3_aa: SVAGTILSSYEQY

clone_size: -
v_call: TRBV7-9
j_call: TRBJ2-3
cdr3_aa: ASSSRGTGDTDTQY

clone_size: -
v_call: TRBV15
j_call: TRBJ2-7
cdr3_aa: ATSRAGGGIGEQY

clone_size: -
v_call: TRBV9
j_call: TRBJ2-7
cdr3_aa: ASSVGSSLDEQY

clone_size: -
v_call: TRBV19
j_call: TRBJ1-2
cdr3_aa: ASSMEPGPLEGGYT

clone_size: -
v_call: TRBV11-2
j_call: TRBJ2-1
cdr3_aa: ASTQEISTNNEQF

clone_size: -
v_call: TRBV5-1
j_call: TRBJ2-7
cdr3_aa: ASTEGTSGSYEQY

clone_size: -
v_call: TRBV21-1
j_call: TRBJ1-5
cdr3_aa: ASSTVRGHYQPQH